This TCR beta chain was identified in a study of T cells in Graves' hyperthyroidism and ophthalmopathy. Regions amplified from RNA transcripts were the TCR beta CDR3 regions. The TCR CDR3 first-round RT-PCR relied on the HTBI primer set. TCRdb reanalysed the multiplex PCR reads using MiXCR and keeps one entry per CDR3 protein. The data show 500,000 to 650,000 distinct CDR3 sequences, 17% seen once. Germline assignment: CDR1 SEHNR and CDR2 FQNEAQ (reference sequence). This CDR3 has 16 residues. With 6 bases clipped from V and 4 bases from J, the junction kept 15 bases outside the gene matches. Sequenced input: blood. J is TRBJ2-7 and V is TRBV7-9; 7 nucleotides line up with TRBD1. The sequence came from a woman younger than 30 with Graves' ophthalmopathy. The CDR3 sequence is CASSDRQGLKGYEQYF. The CDR3 nucleotides read TGTGCCAGCAGTGACCGACAGGGATTGAAAGGTTACGAGCAGTACTTC.